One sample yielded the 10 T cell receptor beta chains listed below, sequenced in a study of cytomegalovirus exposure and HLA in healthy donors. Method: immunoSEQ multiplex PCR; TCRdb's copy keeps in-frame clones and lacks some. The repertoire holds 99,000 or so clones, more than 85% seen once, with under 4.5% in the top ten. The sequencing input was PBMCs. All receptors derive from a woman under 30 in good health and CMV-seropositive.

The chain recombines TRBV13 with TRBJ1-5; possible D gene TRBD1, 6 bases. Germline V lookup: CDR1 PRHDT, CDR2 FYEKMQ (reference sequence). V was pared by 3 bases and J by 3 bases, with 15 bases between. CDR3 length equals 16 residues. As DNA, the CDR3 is TGTGCCAGCAGCTTGGCCGGACAGATTAACAATCAGCCCCAGCATTTT. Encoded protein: CASSLAGQINNQPQHF.

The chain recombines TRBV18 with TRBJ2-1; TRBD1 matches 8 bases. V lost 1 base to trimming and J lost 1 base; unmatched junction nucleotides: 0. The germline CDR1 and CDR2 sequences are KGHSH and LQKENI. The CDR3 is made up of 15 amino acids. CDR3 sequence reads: CASSPRTGSYNEQFF. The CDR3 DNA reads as TGTGCCAGCTCACCACGGACAGGGTCCTACAATGAGCAGTTCTTC.

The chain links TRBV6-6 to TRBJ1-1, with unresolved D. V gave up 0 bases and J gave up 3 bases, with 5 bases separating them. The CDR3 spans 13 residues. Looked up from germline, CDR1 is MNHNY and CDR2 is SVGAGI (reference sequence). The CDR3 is CASSYSRYTEAFF. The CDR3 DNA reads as TGTGCCAGCAGTTACTCGAGATACACTGAAGCTTTCTTT.

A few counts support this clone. The CDR3 DNA follows: TGTGCCAGCAGCTTAGGGGCGTCTGGGGCCAACGTCCTGACTTTC. Encoded protein: CASSLGASGANVLTF. The gene calls are TRBV7-8 and TRBJ2-6; D remains unclear. The V end was cut by 1 base, the J end by 1 base, with 5 bases between. The CDR3 is made up of 15 amino acids. Germline values: CDR1 SGHVS, CDR2 FQNEAQ.

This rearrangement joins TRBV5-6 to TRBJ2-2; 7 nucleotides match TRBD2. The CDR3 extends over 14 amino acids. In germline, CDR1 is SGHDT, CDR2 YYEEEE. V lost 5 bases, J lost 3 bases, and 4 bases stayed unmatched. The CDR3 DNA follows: TGTGCCAGCAGTTTCGGGGGGTACACCGGGGAGCTGTTTTTT. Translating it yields CASSFGGYTGELFF.

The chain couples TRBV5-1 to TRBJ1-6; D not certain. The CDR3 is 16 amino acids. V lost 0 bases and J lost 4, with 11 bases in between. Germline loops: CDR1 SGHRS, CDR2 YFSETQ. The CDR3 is CASSLAGRTYNSPLHF. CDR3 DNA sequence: TGCGCCAGCAGCTTGGCGGGGAGGACGTATAATTCACCCCTCCACTTT.

CDR3 protein: CASSLALGVAGNTIYF. CDR3 bases: TGTGCCAGCAGCTTAGCGCTCGGGGTGGCAGGAAACACCATATATTTT. This rearrangement joins TRBV7-9 to TRBJ1-3, with unresolved D. V lost 0 bases to trimming and J lost 4 bases, with 13 bases between them. This CDR3 contains 16 residues. Germline-derived CDR1 and CDR2 are SEHNR and FQNEAQ (reference sequence).

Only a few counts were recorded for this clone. CDR3 region: CASSLAGAYNEQFF. CDR3 sequence (DNA): TGTGCCAGCAGCTTAGCCGGGGCCTACAATGAGCAGTTCTTC. V usage is TRBV7-3 and J usage is TRBJ2-1; D might be TRBD2 (5 bases). Germline V CDR1 and CDR2: SGHTA, FQGTGA. The V gene lost 2 bases and the J gene lost 2 bases, with 7 bases spanning the gap. The CDR3 runs 14 residues. Full variable domain (rest looked up from reference TRBV7-3 and TRBJ2-1): GAGVSQTPSNKVTEKGKYVELRCDPISGHTALYWYRQSLGQGPEFLIYFQGTGAADDSGLPNDRFFAVRPEGSVSTLKIQRTERGDSAVYLCASSLAGAYNEQFFGPGTRLTVL.

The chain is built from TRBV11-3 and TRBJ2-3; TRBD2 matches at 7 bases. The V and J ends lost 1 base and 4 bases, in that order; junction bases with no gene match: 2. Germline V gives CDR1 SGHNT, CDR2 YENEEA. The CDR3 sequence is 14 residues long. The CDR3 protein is CASSLVGGADTQYF. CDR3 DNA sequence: TGTGCCAGCAGCTTAGTTGGGGGGGCAGATACGCAGTATTTT.

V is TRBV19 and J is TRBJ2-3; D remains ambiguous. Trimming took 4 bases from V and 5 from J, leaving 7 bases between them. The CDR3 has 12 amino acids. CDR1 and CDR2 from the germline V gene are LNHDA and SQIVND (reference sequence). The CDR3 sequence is CASSTLEDTQYF. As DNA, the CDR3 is TGTGCCAGTAGTACTTTAGAAGATACGCAGTATTTT.